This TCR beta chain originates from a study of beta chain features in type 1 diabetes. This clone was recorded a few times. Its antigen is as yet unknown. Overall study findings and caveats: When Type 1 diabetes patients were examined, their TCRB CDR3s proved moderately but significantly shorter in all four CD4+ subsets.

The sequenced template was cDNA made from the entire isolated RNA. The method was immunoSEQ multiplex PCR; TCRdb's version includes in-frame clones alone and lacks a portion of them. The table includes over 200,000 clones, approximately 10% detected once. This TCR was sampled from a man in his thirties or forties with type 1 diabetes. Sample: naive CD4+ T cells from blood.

CDR3 DNA sequence: TGTGCCAGCAGCTTAGTGGCGGGGGGGCCCCACAATGAGCAGTTCTTC. It specifies CASSLVAGGPHNEQFF. This chain links TRBV13 with TRBJ2-1; 9 bases map to TRBD2. Per the germline V gene, CDR1 is PRHDT and CDR2 is FYEKMQ (reference sequence). V gave up 1 base and J gave up 5 bases; unmatched junction bases: 6. CDR3 length: 16 amino acids.